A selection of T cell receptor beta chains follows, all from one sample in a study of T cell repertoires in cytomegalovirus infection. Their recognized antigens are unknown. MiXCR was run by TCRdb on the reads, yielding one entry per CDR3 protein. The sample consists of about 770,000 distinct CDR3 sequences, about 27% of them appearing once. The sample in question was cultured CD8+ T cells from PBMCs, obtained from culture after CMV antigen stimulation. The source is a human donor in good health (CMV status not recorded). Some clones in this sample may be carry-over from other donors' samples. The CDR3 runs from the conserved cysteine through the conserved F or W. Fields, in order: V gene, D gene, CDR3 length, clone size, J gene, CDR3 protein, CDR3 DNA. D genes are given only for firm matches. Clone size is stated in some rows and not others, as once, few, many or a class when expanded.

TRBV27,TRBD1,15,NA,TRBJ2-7,CATQPGTAPTYEQYF,TGTGCCACCCAGCCGGGGACAGCTCCTACCTACGAGCAGTACTTC
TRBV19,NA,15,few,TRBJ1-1,CASSSPQGANTEAFF,TGTGCCAGTAGTAGCCCACAGGGAGCGAACACTGAAGCTTTCTTT
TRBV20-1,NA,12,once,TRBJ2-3,CSGSSKGDTQYF,TGCAGTGGGAGTAGCAAGGGAGATACGCAGTATTTT
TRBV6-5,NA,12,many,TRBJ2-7,CASSTRRGEQYF,TGTGCCAGCAGTACGCGTAGGGGCGAGCAGTACTTC
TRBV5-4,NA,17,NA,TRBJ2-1,CASSLFQGSWSGDEQFF,TGTGCCAGCAGCTTGTTCCAGGGGAGTTGGTCTGGTGATGAGCAGTTCTTC
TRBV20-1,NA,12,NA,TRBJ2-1,CSARGETREQFF,TGCAGTGCTAGAGGAGAGACTAGGGAGCAGTTCTTC
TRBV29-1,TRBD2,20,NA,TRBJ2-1,CSVEDPKRGDPLLSYNEQFF,TGCAGCGTTGAAGATCCGAAGCGGGGGGACCCCCTCCTCTCCTACAATGAGCAGTTCTTC
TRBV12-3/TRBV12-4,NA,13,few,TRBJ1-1,CASSPALVTEAFF,TGTGCCAGCAGTCCGGCCCTGGTCACTGAAGCTTTCTTT
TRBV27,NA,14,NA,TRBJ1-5,CASTNRGFDQPQHF,TGTGCCAGCACCAATAGGGGATTCGACCAGCCCCAGCATTTT
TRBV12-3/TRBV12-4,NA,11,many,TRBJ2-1,CASSETNEQFF,TGTGCCAGCAGCGAGACCAATGAGCAGTTCTTC
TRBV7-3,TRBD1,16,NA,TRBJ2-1,CASSFSGDRVDNEQFF,TGTGCCAGCAGCTTCTCAGGGGACAGGGTCGATAATGAGCAGTTCTTC
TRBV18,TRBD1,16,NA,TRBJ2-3,CASSPPLGQHTDTQYF,TGTGCCAGCTCACCACCGTTGGGACAGCACACAGATACGCAGTATTTT
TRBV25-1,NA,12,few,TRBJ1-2,CAVRGGPYGYTF,TGTGCCGTCAGAGGGGGGCCCTATGGCTACACCTTC
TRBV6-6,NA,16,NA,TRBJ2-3,CASSYRDGSSTDTQYF,TGTGCCAGCAGTTACCGGGACGGCTCTAGCACAGATACGCAGTATTTT